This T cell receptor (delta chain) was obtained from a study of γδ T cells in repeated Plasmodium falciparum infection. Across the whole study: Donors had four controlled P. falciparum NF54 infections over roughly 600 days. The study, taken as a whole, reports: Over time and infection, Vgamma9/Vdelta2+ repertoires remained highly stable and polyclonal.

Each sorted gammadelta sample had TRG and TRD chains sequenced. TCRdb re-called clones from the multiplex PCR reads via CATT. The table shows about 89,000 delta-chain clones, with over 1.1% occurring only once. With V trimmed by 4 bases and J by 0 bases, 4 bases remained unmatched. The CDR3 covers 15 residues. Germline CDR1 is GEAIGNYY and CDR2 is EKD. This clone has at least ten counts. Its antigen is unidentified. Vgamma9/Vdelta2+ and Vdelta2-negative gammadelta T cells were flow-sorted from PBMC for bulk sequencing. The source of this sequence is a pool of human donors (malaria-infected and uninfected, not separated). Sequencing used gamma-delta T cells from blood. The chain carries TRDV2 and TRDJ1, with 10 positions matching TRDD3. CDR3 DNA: TGTGCCTGTGATCAACTGGGGGATTACACCGATAAACTCATCTTT. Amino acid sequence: CACDQLGDYTDKLIF.